The next 22 T cell receptor beta chains were all read from a single sample in a study of T cells after yellow fever vaccination. TCRdb itself ran the 5' RACE reads through MiXCR, one entry per CDR3 protein. The sample comprises about 400,000 distinct CDR3 sequences, 6% to 8% of which are singletons, and approximately 16% rests with the top ten. The sequencing here drew on PBMCs, taken 5 days after the yellow fever booster vaccination. The receptors stem from a man younger than 45 who received the YFV17D yellow fever vaccine.

This clonotype has only a few counts. CDR3 protein: CASSLRRASYNEQFF. CDR3 nucleotide sequence: TGTGCCAGCAGCCTCCGGCGGGCTTCCTACAATGAGCAGTTCTTC. The gene calls are TRBV7-8 and TRBJ2-1; TRBD2 is a possible D gene (5 bases). Germline-derived CDR1 and CDR2 are SGHVS and FQNEAQ. CDR3 size: 15 residues. Deletions cut 5 bases from V and 1 base from J, with 12 bases between.

This clonotype was recorded at least ten times. The genes are TRBV19 and TRBJ2-2, with TRBD2 identical over 11 bases. This CDR3 comprises 15 residues. Germline CDR1 LNHDA, CDR2 SQIVND (reference sequence). V lost 6 bases and J lost 6; bases outside the gene matches: 6. CDR3 region: CASSLLAGDAGELFF. The CDR3 DNA reads as TGTGCCAGTAGCCTACTAGCGGGAGACGCCGGGGAGCTGTTTTTT.

This clonotype was recorded many times. The rearrangement joins TRBV7-9 to TRBJ2-5; no reliable D call. V was cut by 0 bases and J by 5 bases, with 7 bases left in between. Germline V lookup: CDR1 SEHNR, CDR2 FQNEAQ (reference sequence). The CDR3 extends over 13 amino acids. The CDR3 sequence is CASSLAGGETQYF. CDR3 coding DNA: TGTGCCAGCAGCTTAGCCGGTGGGGAGACCCAGTACTTC. Drawing the rest from reference TRBV7-9 and TRBJ2-5, the complete variable domain is DTGVSQNPRHKITKRGQNVTFRCDPISEHNRLYWYRQTLGQGPEFLTYFQNEAQLEKSRLLSDRFSAERPKGSFSTLEIQRTEQGDSAMYLCASSLAGGETQYFGPGTRLLVL.

Many counts were recorded for this clonotype. The chain links TRBV10-1 to TRBJ2-1; 11 nucleotides align to TRBD1. The CDR3 consists of 15 residues. Germline loops: CDR1 WNHNN, CDR2 SYGVQD (reference sequence). V lost 5 bases, J lost 6 bases, and 6 bases stayed unmatched. Here the CDR3 reads CASSSPGQGVNEQFF. CDR3 bases: TGCGCCAGCAGTAGCCCGGGACAGGGGGTCAATGAGCAGTTCTTC.

Only a few counts were recorded for this clonotype. The rearrangement joins TRBV28 to TRBJ1-2; D is unclear. Germline V gene data show CDR1 as MDHEN and CDR2 as SYDVKM. The CDR3 sequence is 14 residues long. Trimming left V 5 bases short and J 4 bases short, with 14 bases between. The CDR3 DNA is TGTGCCAGCAGTCTCAACCCCCTTACCTATGGCTACACCTTC. This sequence encodes CASSLNPLTYGYTF.

The chain joins TRBV3-1 to TRBJ2-6; tentative D call: TRBD1 (6 bases). Trimming removed 1 base from V and 0 bases from J, with 10 bases in between. The length of the CDR3 is 17 residues. Looked up from germline, CDR1 is LGHDT and CDR2 is YNNKEL (reference sequence). The CDR3 nucleotides read TGTGCCAGCAGCCAAGGACAGGCGCGCTCTGGGGCCAACGTCCTGACTTTC. This sequence encodes CASSQGQARSGANVLTF.

Only a few counts were recorded for this clonotype. The chain carries TRBV24-1 and TRBJ2-1; TRBD2 aligns across 8 bases. The CDR3 is made up of 16 amino acids. CDR1 is KGHDR and CDR2 is SFDVKD in the germline V gene. V shed 3 bases and J 5 bases; nucleotides not matched to a gene: 8. The CDR3 coding sequence is TGTGCCACCAGTGATCGGACTAGCTGGGACAACAATGAGCAGTTCTTC. Amino acids: CATSDRTSWDNNEQFF.

In this sample, this clonotype turned up many times. J is TRBJ2-1 and V is TRBV7-2, with TRBD1 as a possible D gene (5 bases). V was pared by 1 base and J by 0 bases, with 7 bases between. The length of the CDR3 is 15 residues. Germline V gene sequence: CDR1 SGHTA, CDR2 FQGNSA. CDR3 in DNA: TGTGCCAGCAGCTTAGATCAGGGCTCCTACAATGAGCAGTTCTTC. Protein sequence: CASSLDQGSYNEQFF.

This clonotype was recorded at least ten times. This chain connects TRBV18 to TRBJ2-7; D remains ambiguous. The length of the CDR3 is 13 residues. V lost 5 bases to trimming and J lost 4 bases, with 12 bases between them. Germline V gene lookup returns CDR1 KGHSH and CDR2 LQKENI. In DNA, the CDR3 is TGTGCCAGCTCAGACACCAGAGTGTACGAGCAGTACTTC. Protein: CASSDTRVYEQYF.

V usage is TRBV5-1 and J usage is TRBJ1-4, with TRBD1 identical over 7 bases. V shed 5 bases and J 8 bases; nucleotides not matched to a gene: 6. Germline CDR1 is SGHRS and CDR2 is YFSETQ. The CDR3 runs 13 residues. The CDR3: CASSIGTVEKLFF. For the CDR3, the DNA is TGCGCCAGCAGTATCGGGACAGTCGAAAAACTGTTTTTT.

In this sample, this clonotype turned up a few times. J is TRBJ2-1 and V is TRBV5-6; 10 bases line up with TRBD2. Germline V gene data show CDR1 as SGHDT and CDR2 as YYEEEE. Trimming removed 4 bases from V and 3 bases from J; junction bases left unmatched: 4. CDR3 size: 15 residues. The chain's CDR3 is CASSQTSGFYNEQFF. CDR3 nucleotides: TGTGCCAGCAGCCAGACTAGCGGGTTCTACAATGAGCAGTTCTTC.

Many counts were recorded for this clonotype. The chain joins TRBV5-8 to TRBJ1-3; 8 bases line up with TRBD1. Trimming at V came to 4 bases and at J to 0 bases, leaving 6 bases not matched to a gene. Germline lookup yields CDR1 SGHTS and CDR2 YDEGEE. The CDR3 runs to 16 residues. The CDR3 spells CASSTGTGFSGNTIYF. The CDR3 DNA reads TGTGCCAGCAGCACCGGGACAGGCTTCTCTGGAAACACCATATATTTT.

Turning to this clonotype: Sequence at one end of the junction differs from germline and may be a read error. The rearrangement joins TRBV20-1 to TRBJ2-7, with 12 bases aligning to TRBD2. The CDR3 covers 16 residues. The germline V gene has CDR1 DFQATT and CDR2 SNEGSKA (reference sequence). This CDR3 reads CCAKSGTSGPGYEQYF. CDR3 DNA: TGCTGTGCCAAATCCGGGACTAGCGGGCCCGGGTACGAGCAGTACTTC.

V and J are TRBV20-1 and TRBJ2-4, with D possibly matching TRBD1 (5 bases). Germline V gives CDR1 DFQATT, CDR2 SNEGSKA (reference sequence). CDR3 length: 15 amino acids. The V and J ends lost 4 bases and 3 bases respectively, with 16 bases between them. In DNA form, the CDR3 reads TGCAGTGCTATTAAGGCAGGGAATAGCAAAAACATTCAGTACTTC. Encoded protein: CSAIKAGNSKNIQYF.

This clonotype was counted many times. The chain combines TRBV18 with TRBJ1-1; D gene uncertain. Trimming shortened V by 2 bases and J by 8 bases, and 6 bases separated the two germline ends. This CDR3 region has 11 residues. The germline gives CDR1 KGHSH, CDR2 LQKENI. The CDR3 reads CASSPGEEAFF. As DNA, the CDR3 is TGTGCCAGCTCACCAGGCGAAGAAGCTTTCTTT.

This clonotype was found many times. The chain employs TRBV7-2 and TRBJ2-3; D is possibly TRBD2 (5 bases). The CDR3 has 15 residues. Looked up from germline, CDR1 is SGHTA and CDR2 is FQGNSA. Trimming took 3 bases from V and 2 from J, leaving 12 bases between them. Here the CDR3 reads CASSLRAVNTDTQYF. The DNA of the CDR3 is TGTGCCAGCAGCTTGAGGGCGGTCAACACAGATACGCAGTATTTT.

This clonotype has a count of ten or more. The rearrangement joins TRBV9 to TRBJ2-1, with 11 bases identical to TRBD2. Trimming removed 3 bases from V and 3 bases from J; junction bases left unmatched: 8. CDR3 length equals 17 residues. CDR1 SGDLS and CDR2 YYNGEE come from the germline V gene. CDR3 loop: CASSARIGTSGYNEQFF. DNA for the CDR3: TGTGCCAGCAGCGCCCGAATAGGGACTAGCGGCTACAATGAGCAGTTCTTC. Complete variable domain (other parts from reference TRBV9 and TRBJ2-1): DSGVTQTPKHLITATGQRVTLRCSPRSGDLSVYWYQQSLDQGLQFLIQYYNGEERAKGNILERFSAQQFPDLHSELNLSSLELGDSALYFCASSARIGTSGYNEQFFGPGTRLTVL.

This clonotype came up many times. This chain joins TRBV29-1 and TRBJ1-1; no firm D call. The CDR3 is 11 amino acids. The V gene's germline CDR1 is SQVTM and CDR2 ANQGSEA. With 7 bases removed from V and 1 base from J, the gap between germline ends came to 7 bases. This CDR3 reads CSAAKNTEAFF. CDR3 nucleotides: TGCAGCGCCGCTAAGAACACTGAAGCTTTCTTT. Complete variable domain (other parts from reference TRBV29-1 and TRBJ1-1): SAVISQKPSRDICQRGTSLTIQCQVDSQVTMMFWYRQQPGQSLTLIATANQGSEATYESGFVIDKFPISRPNLTFSTLTVSNMSPEDSSIYLCSAAKNTEAFFGQGTRLTVV.

This clonotype was counted ten times or more. The rearrangement links TRBV5-5 to TRBJ1-3; TRBD1 matches 7 bases. This CDR3 is built from 14 residues. Germline loops: CDR1 SGHKS, CDR2 YYEKEE (reference sequence). J was trimmed by 3 bases and V by 2 bases; bases with no gene match: 2. DNA for the CDR3: TGTGCCAGCAGCTTCGACAGGGATGGAAACACCATATATTTT. Its protein is CASSFDRDGNTIYF.

Only a few counts were recorded for this clonotype. The V call is TRBV5-1, the J call TRBJ2-5; D might be TRBD2 (5 bases). Deletions cut 7 bases from V and 5 bases from J, with 21 bases between. From germline, CDR1 is SGHRS and CDR2 YFSETQ. The CDR3 covers 15 residues. The CDR3 protein is CASGAGGVGVETQYF. Here the CDR3 DNA reads TGCGCCAGCGGAGCTGGAGGCGTAGGTGTCGAGACCCAGTACTTC.

The chain recombines TRBV25-1 with TRBJ1-5, with D maybe TRBD1 (5 bases). Germline V gives CDR1 MGHDK, CDR2 SYGVNS. Trimming stripped 3 bases from V and 12 bases from J, with 18 bases between. The CDR3 is 14 amino acids. CDR3 region: CASSDQGLKQHQHF. In DNA form, the CDR3 reads TGTGCCAGCAGTGATCAGGGTCTGAAGCAACACCAGCATTTT.

Many counts were recorded for this clonotype. The V gene is TRBV12-3 or TRBV12-4, the J gene TRBJ2-5, with TRBD1 matching over 7 bases. With 6 bases clipped from V and 4 bases from J, the junction kept 5 bases outside the gene matches. The CDR3 spans 13 residues. The CDR3 loop reads CASRATGVETQYF. CDR3 sequence (DNA): TGTGCCAGCAGGGCCACAGGGGTAGAGACCCAGTACTTC.